This note documents a single T cell receptor (beta chain) sequence. Antigen unknown. Sequencing used immunoSEQ multiplex PCR; TCRdb keeps in-frame clones, though not all of them. The data show 97,000 or so clones, approximately 80% seen once. These data come from a study of radiation and T cells in renal cell carcinoma. The time point was: blood 4 weeks post-SBRT, at nephrectomy. Documented treatment: 15 Gy SBRT to primary tumor, nephrectomy 4 weeks later. Notes on the study in general: Pretreatment tumor biopsies were lacking, so baseline clonotypes are unknown.

CDR3 length: 14 residues. Germline V gene data show CDR1 as SGHRS and CDR2 as YFSETQ. With 2 bases removed from V and 3 bases from J, the gap between germline ends came to 8 bases. The rearrangement joins TRBV5-1 to TRBJ1-4; D unclear. This TCR derives from a man aged 55 to 70 with renal cell carcinoma. The sample in question was blood, obtained from a patient whose treatment included radiotherapy and nephrectomy. The CDR3 reads CASSLGRSNEKLFF. In DNA form, the CDR3 reads TGCGCCAGCAGCTTAGGCAGGTCTAATGAAAAACTGTTTTTT.